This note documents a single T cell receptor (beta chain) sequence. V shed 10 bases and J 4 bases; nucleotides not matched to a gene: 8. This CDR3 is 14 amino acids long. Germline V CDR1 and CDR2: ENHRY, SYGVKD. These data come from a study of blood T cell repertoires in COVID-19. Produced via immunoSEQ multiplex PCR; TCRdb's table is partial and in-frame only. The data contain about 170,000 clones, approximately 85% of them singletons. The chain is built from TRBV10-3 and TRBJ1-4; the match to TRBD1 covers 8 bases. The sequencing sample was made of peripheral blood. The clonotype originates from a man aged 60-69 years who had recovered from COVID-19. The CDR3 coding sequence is TGTGCCAGTCATCCGGGACAGGATAATGAAAAACTGTTTTTT. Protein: CASHPGQDNEKLFF.